One and the same sample provided the 4 T cell receptor beta chains below, sequenced in a study of cytomegalovirus exposure and HLA in healthy donors. PCR employed 60 Vbeta and 13 Jbeta primers. Method: immunoSEQ multiplex PCR; TCRdb's copy keeps in-frame clones and lacks some. The table shows about 210,000 clones, with just under 80% occurring only once. The source material was PBMCs. All receptors derive from a boy younger than 18 in good health and CMV-seronegative.

The V gene is TRBV6-6, the J gene TRBJ2-7; D unclear. V gave up 7 bases and J gave up 7 bases, with 17 bases separating them. Germline CDR1 reads MNHNY; CDR2 reads SVGAGI (reference sequence). CDR3 size: 13 residues. The CDR3 is CASTPPGLREQYF. CDR3 in DNA: TGTGCCAGCACCCCCCCAGGATTGAGAGAGCAGTACTTC.

This clone occurred a few times. The chain uses TRBV19 and TRBJ2-3; D remains ambiguous. The V end lost 7 bases, the J end lost 5 bases, and 4 bases lay between the germline ends. Germline loops: CDR1 LNHDA, CDR2 SQIVND (reference sequence). The CDR3 extends over 10 amino acids. The CDR3 reads CASTGDTQYF. The CDR3 DNA reads as TGTGCCAGTACCGGAGATACGCAGTATTTT.

The genes are TRBV19 and TRBJ2-7, with D possibly being TRBD1 (5 bases). Germline CDR1 and CDR2: LNHDA and SQIVND (reference sequence). V was pared by 3 bases and J by 6 bases, with 18 bases between. CDR3 length equals 15 residues. In DNA form, the CDR3 reads TGTGCCAGTAGTATCAGAGCCGACACAGGAACCGAGCAGTACTTC. Its protein product is CASSIRADTGTEQYF.

The CDR3 DNA sequence: TGTGCCAGCAACGACAGGGGAGGCTACGAGCAGTACTTC. Translated: CASNDRGGYEQYF. This chain joins TRBV5-8 and TRBJ2-7, with TRBD1 matching over 8 bases. The length of the CDR3 is 13 residues. Looked up from germline, CDR1 is SGHTS and CDR2 is YDEGEE. Trimming took 6 bases from V and 3 from J; bases not matched to a gene: 5. Supplemented by reference TRBV5-8 and TRBJ2-7, the full variable domain reads EAGVTQSPTHLIKTRGQQATLRCSPISGHTSVYWYQQALGLGLQFLLWYDEGEERNRGNFPPRFSGRQFPNYSSELNVNALELEDSALYLCASNDRGGYEQYFGPGTRLTVT.